A single sample is the source of the 20 T cell receptor beta chains below, sequenced in a study of early T cells in non-severe SARS-CoV-2 infection. TCRdb re-called the 5' RACE reads through MiXCR, storing one row per CDR3 protein. The profile shows approximately 70,000 distinct CDR3 sequences, 3.5% to 6% of them singletons. Sequencing was performed on whole blood, taken at baseline. The source is an adult who was a healthcare worker with PCR-confirmed SARS-CoV-2 infection or an uninfected control (not recorded which). The donor label of this sample is uncertain.

In this sample, this clonotype turned up many times. The gene calls are TRBV11-2 and TRBJ2-3, with no clear D. The CDR3 length is 12 residues. Trimming took 2 bases from V and 8 from J, leaving 8 bases between them. The germline V gene encodes CDR1 SGHAT and CDR2 FQNNGV. The DNA for the CDR3 is TGTGCCAGCAGCTTATCAACTCCTACGCAGTATTTT. This translates into CASSLSTPTQYF.

Note on this clonotype: This may arise from a read error, as a much more abundant clone is one base away. The rearrangement joins TRBV19 to TRBJ2-7; D assignment may be TRBD1 or TRBD2 (5 bases each). The germline V gene encodes CDR1 LNHDA and CDR2 SQIVND (reference sequence). The CDR3 runs to 14 residues. CDR3 bases: TGTGCCTGTAGTATCCCAGGGACCGGTACGAGGCAGTACTTC. This sequence encodes CACSIPGTGTRQYF.

This clonotype has ten or more counts. The genes are TRBV5-8 and TRBJ2-3; unclear D gene. V dropped 4 bases and J dropped 4 bases, with 13 bases sitting between them. The CDR3 has 14 amino acids. Germline assignment: CDR1 SGHTS and CDR2 YDEGEE. The CDR3 loop is CASSTSPGADTQYF. Here the CDR3 DNA reads TGTGCCAGCAGCACCAGTCCCGGCGCAGATACGCAGTATTTT.

This clonotype was detected only a few times. The chain carries TRBV7-2 and TRBJ2-7; TRBD1 aligns across 9 bases. Germline CDR1 SGHTA, CDR2 FQGNSA. The CDR3 covers 15 residues. Losses at the gene ends were 5 bases for V and 2 bases for J; bases not matched to a gene: 7. CDR3: CASSVPGQGPYEQYF. DNA of the CDR3: TGTGCCAGCAGCGTCCCGGGACAGGGTCCCTACGAGCAGTACTTC.

The chain uses TRBV7-8 and TRBJ2-5; D is perhaps TRBD2 (7 bases). V was pared by 4 bases and J by 5 bases, with 11 bases between. Germline CDR1 SGHVS, CDR2 FQNEAQ. This CDR3 spans 13 amino acids. The CDR3 protein is CASSSPGGETQYF. The CDR3 DNA is TGTGCCAGCAGCTCCCCGGGGGGCGAGACCCAGTACTTC.

This clonotype was seen many times. The V gene is TRBV10-2, the J gene TRBJ1-2, with D uncertain. Germline-derived CDR1 and CDR2 are WSHSY and SAAADI. This CDR3 has 15 residues. Trimming left V 0 bases short and J 3 bases short, with 11 bases between. CDR3 sequence reads: CASSESWQQDYGYTF. The CDR3 DNA is TGCGCCAGCAGTGAGTCGTGGCAGCAAGACTATGGCTACACCTTC.

The rearrangement uses TRBV7-2 and TRBJ2-1, with 11 bases aligning to TRBD2. CDR1 and CDR2 from the germline V gene are SGHTA and FQGNSA. Trimming at V came to 5 bases and at J to 9 bases, leaving 12 bases not matched to a gene. This CDR3 is built from 16 residues. CDR3 in amino acids: CASSPRVAGGRLEQFF. In nucleotides, the CDR3 is TGTGCCAGCAGCCCCCGGGTAGCGGGGGGGAGGCTTGAGCAGTTCTTC. Drawing the rest from reference TRBV7-2 and TRBJ2-1, the complete variable domain is GAGVSQSPSNKVTEKGKDVELRCDPISGHTALYWYRQSLGQGLEFLIYFQGNSAPDKSGLPSDRFSAERTGGSVSTLTIQRTQQEDSAVYLCASSPRVAGGRLEQFFGPGTRLTVL.

The chain is built from TRBV10-2 and TRBJ1-1; the D gene is possibly TRBD1 (5 bases). The germline CDR1 and CDR2 sequences are WSHSY and SAAADI. With 6 bases removed from V and 5 bases from J, the gap between germline ends came to 19 bases. This CDR3 is built from 15 residues. CDR3 protein: CASRGEGGLSTEAFF. The CDR3 DNA follows: TGCGCCAGCAGGGGGGAGGGAGGGTTATCGACTGAAGCTTTCTTT.

This clonotype occurred many times. The rearrangement links TRBV19 to TRBJ1-5; D uncertain. With 3 bases removed from V and 4 bases from J, the gap between germline ends came to 4 bases. The CDR3 extends over 12 amino acids. Germline V CDR1 and CDR2: LNHDA, SQIVND (reference sequence). The CDR3 is CASSIENQPQHF. DNA of the CDR3: TGTGCCAGTAGTATTGAGAATCAGCCCCAGCATTTT.

This chain joins TRBV7-8 and TRBJ2-7; D remains ambiguous. The CDR3 is made up of 17 amino acids. V gave up 5 bases and J gave up 5 bases, with 25 bases separating them. Germline V gives CDR1 SGHVS, CDR2 FQNEAQ. Here the CDR3 DNA reads TGTGCCAGCAGCCTCGGTTCTTTGGGCCCGTTTTTTGACGAGCAGTACTTC. Protein product: CASSLGSLGPFFDEQYF.

The rearrangement joins TRBV4-2 to TRBJ1-1; no reliable D call. The germline gives CDR1 LGHNA, CDR2 YNFKEQ. Trimming shortened V by 0 bases and J by 5 bases, and 4 bases separated the two germline ends. The CDR3 extends over 12 amino acids. CDR3 DNA sequence: TGTGCCAGCAGCCAAGAAACAACTGAAGCTTTCTTT. Its translation: CASSQETTEAFF.

This clonotype was picked up many times. As DNA, the CDR3 is TGCGCCAGCAGTGACGGGACTAGCGGGGGAGAGACCCAGTACTTC. Translating gives CASSDGTSGGETQYF. The V and J genes are TRBV10-1 and TRBJ2-5, with 14 bases that match TRBD2. With 3 bases clipped from V and 4 bases from J, the junction kept 1 base outside the gene matches. The CDR3 consists of 15 residues. Germline V lookup: CDR1 WNHNN, CDR2 SYGVQD (reference sequence).

This clonotype came up many times. The chain uses TRBV19 and TRBJ1-6; 10 bases are a match to TRBD1. The CDR3 has 16 residues. V shed 5 bases, J shed 9 bases, and the junction held 10 bases outside the gene matches. Per germline, CDR1 LNHDA and CDR2 SQIVND (reference sequence). The CDR3 here is CASSSTAGQGSSPLHF. The CDR3, as DNA: TGTGCCAGTAGTTCCACGGCGGGACAGGGGAGTTCACCCCTCCACTTT. Filled out from reference TRBV19 and TRBJ1-6, the complete variable domain reads DGGITQSPKYLFRKEGQNVTLSCEQNLNHDAMYWYRQDPGQGLRLIYYSQIVNDFQKGDIAEGYSVSREKKESFPLTVTSAQKNPTAFYLCASSSTAGQGSSPLHFGNGTRLTVT.

This clonotype appeared a few times. The chain employs TRBV19 and TRBJ1-2, with 9 bases identical to TRBD1. The CDR3 contains 16 residues. Looked up from germline, CDR1 is LNHDA and CDR2 is SQIVND (reference sequence). V trimming: 2 bases; J trimming: 6 bases; junction bases outside the gene matches: 10. Written as DNA, the CDR3 is TGTGCCAGTAGTATAATGGGCTCTCGGACAGGGGATGGCTACACCTTC. Amino acids: CASSIMGSRTGDGYTF.

This clonotype has a handful of counts. This chain connects TRBV28 to TRBJ1-3; D is possibly TRBD1 (5 bases). V was shortened by 6 bases and J by 0 bases, with 9 bases between the two germline ends. The CDR3 covers 14 residues. The germline V gene encodes CDR1 MDHEN and CDR2 SYDVKM. The CDR3 loop is CASRVDSSGNTIYF. CDR3 DNA: TGTGCCAGCAGAGTAGACAGCTCTGGAAACACCATATATTTT.

This clonotype was found many times. This chain links TRBV10-3 with TRBJ2-1; D is uncertain. Germline CDR1 is ENHRY and CDR2 is SYGVKD. The CDR3 totals 15 residues. V dropped 3 bases and J dropped 1 base, with 10 bases sitting between them. CDR3 DNA: TGTGCCATCAGTGAAGGTAGCCGATCCTACAATGAGCAGTTCTTC. Amino acids: CAISEGSRSYNEQFF.

The table lists this clonotype with many counts. V and J are TRBV4-1 and TRBJ2-4; the D is unclear. V was trimmed by 3 bases and J by 0 bases, leaving 12 bases between them. The CDR3 consists of 16 residues. CDR1 is MGHRA, CDR2 YSYEKL, per germline. The CDR3 sequence: CASSQAVRLAKNIQYF. CDR3 DNA sequence: TGCGCCAGCAGCCAGGCCGTCCGCCTAGCCAAAAACATTCAGTACTTC.

This clonotype was observed a few times. The chain uses TRBV5-1 and TRBJ2-7; D perhaps matches TRBD1 (5 bases). This CDR3 is 15 amino acids long. Germline V CDR1 and CDR2: SGHRS, YFSETQ. V was trimmed by 0 bases and J by 2 bases, leaving 12 bases between them. The CDR3 DNA is TGCGCCAGCAGCTTGGAACAGGCCTACCCCTACGAGCAGTACTTC. Protein product: CASSLEQAYPYEQYF.

This clonotype was seen a few times. This sequence joins TRBV6-1 and TRBJ2-3; D possibly uses TRBD1 or TRBD2 (6 bases each). The CDR3 is made up of 18 amino acids. The V end lost 1 base, the J end lost 7 bases, and 24 bases lay between the germline ends. Germline V lookup: CDR1 MNHNS, CDR2 SASEGT. The CDR3 sequence is CASSEGRGSLLSSYTQYF. The CDR3 nucleotides are TGTGCCAGCAGTGAAGGGAGGGGGAGTCTTCTCTCCTCCTATACGCAGTATTTT.

This clonotype was observed many times. This chain uses TRBV4-3 with TRBJ2-7, with TRBD2 as a possible D gene (6 bases). Per germline, CDR1 LGHNA and CDR2 YSLEER. CDR3 length: 14 residues. The germline V and J ends were trimmed by 8 bases and 1 base, with 15 bases remaining between them. CDR3 residues: CASSRGSGSYEQYF. CDR3 DNA: TGCGCCAGCTCCCGAGGTAGCGGATCCTACGAGCAGTACTTC.